This paragraph covers one T cell receptor (beta chain) sequence. Its target is not known. TCRdb redid the calling of the reads with MiXCR, one entry per CDR3 protein. The sample records approximately 300,000 distinct CDR3 sequences, roughly 28% being singletons. The data stem from a study of T cell repertoires in cytomegalovirus infection. Whole-study context: Signatures in public TCR beta sequences pointed to both CMV infection and matching HLA type.

V shed 10 bases and J shed 8 bases, with 23 bases lying between them. The CDR3 extends over 14 amino acids. Germline CDR1 and CDR2: LNHDA and SQIVND (reference sequence). The source was cultured PBMCs, collected from culture after CMV antigen stimulation. This receptor was taken from a human donor in good health (CMV status not recorded). Some clones in this sample may be carry-over from other donors' samples. The V and J genes are TRBV19 and TRBJ1-2, with D perhaps TRBD1 (6 bases). Here the CDR3 DNA reads TGTGCCACGACGTTAGGGGGGCAGGGATCCGGCTACACCTTC. Its protein product is CATTLGGQGSGYTF. The whole variable domain, remainder taken from reference TRBV19 and TRBJ1-2, is DGGITQSPKYLFRKEGQNVTLSCEQNLNHDAMYWYRQDPGQGLRLIYYSQIVNDFQKGDIAEGYSVSREKKESFPLTVTSAQKNPTAFYLCATTLGGQGSGYTFGSGTRLTVV.